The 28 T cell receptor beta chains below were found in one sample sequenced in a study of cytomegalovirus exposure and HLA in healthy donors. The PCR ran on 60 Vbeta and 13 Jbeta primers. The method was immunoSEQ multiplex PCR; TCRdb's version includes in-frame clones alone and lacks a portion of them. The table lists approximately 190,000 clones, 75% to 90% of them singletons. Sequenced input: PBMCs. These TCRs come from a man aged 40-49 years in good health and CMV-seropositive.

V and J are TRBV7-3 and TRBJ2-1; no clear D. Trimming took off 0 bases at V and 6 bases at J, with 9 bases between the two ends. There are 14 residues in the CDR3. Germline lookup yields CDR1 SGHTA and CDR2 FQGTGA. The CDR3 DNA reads TGTGCCAGCAGCTTAACGGTAGTCTCCAATGAGCAGTTCTTC. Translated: CASSLTVVSNEQFF.

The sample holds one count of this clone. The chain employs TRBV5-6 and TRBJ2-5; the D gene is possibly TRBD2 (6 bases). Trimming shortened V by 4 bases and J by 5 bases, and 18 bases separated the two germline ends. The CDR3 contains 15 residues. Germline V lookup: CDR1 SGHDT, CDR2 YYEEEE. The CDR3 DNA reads TGTGCCAGCAGCCGCCGAAGGTTAGGAGGGGAGACCCAGTACTTC. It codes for CASSRRRLGGETQYF.

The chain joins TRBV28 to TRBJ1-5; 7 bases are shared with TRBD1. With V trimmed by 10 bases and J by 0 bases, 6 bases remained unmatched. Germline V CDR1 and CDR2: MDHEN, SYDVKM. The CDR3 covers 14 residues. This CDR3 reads CAIQGGFSNQPQHF. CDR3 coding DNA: TGTGCCATTCAGGGGGGATTTAGCAATCAGCCCCAGCATTTT.

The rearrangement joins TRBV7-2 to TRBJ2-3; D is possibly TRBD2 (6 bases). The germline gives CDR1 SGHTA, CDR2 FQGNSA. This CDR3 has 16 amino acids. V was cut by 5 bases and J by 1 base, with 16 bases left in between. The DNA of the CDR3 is TGTGCCAGCAGCCGCGGCGGGGCAGGAGGCACAGATACGCAGTATTTT. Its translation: CASSRGGAGGTDTQYF.

The CDR3 nucleotides read TGTGCCAGCAGCCCCCCCCAGGACAATCAGCCCCAGCATTTT. Residues: CASSPPQDNQPQHF. The chain is built from TRBV7-9 and TRBJ1-5; D unclear. The CDR3 covers 14 residues. From germline, CDR1 is SEHNR and CDR2 FQNEAQ (reference sequence). The V end was cut by 5 bases, the J end by 3 bases, with 11 bases between.

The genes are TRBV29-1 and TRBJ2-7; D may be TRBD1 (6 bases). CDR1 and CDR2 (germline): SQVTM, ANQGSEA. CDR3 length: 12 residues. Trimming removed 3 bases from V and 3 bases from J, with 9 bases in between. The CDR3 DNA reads TGCAGCGTTGAGGGCAGGGGCTACGAGCAGTACTTC. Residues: CSVEGRGYEQYF.

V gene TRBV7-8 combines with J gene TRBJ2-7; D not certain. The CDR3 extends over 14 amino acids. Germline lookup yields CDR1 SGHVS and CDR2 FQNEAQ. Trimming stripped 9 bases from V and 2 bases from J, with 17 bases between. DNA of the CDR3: TGTGCCAGTGACCGGAGCAGAATGACCTACGAGCAGTACTTC. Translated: CASDRSRMTYEQYF. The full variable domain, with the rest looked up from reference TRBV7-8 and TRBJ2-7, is GAGVSQSPRYKVAKRGQDVALRCDPISGHVSLFWYQQALGQGPEFLTYFQNEAQLDKSGLPSDRFFAERPEGSVSTLKIQRTQQEDSAVYLCASDRSRMTYEQYFGPGTRLTVT.

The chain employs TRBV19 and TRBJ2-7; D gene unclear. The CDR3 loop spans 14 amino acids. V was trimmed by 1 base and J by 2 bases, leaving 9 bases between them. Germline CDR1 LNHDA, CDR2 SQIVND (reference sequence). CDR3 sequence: CASSIGDHAYEQYF. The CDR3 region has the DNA TGTGCCAGTAGTATAGGAGATCACGCCTACGAGCAGTACTTC.

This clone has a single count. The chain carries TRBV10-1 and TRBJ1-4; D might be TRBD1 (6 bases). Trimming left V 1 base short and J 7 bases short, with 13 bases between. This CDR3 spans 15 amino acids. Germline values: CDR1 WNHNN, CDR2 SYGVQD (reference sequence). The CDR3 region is CASSEWGQGIEKLFF. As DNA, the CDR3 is TGCGCCAGCAGTGAGTGGGGGCAGGGGATTGAAAAACTGTTTTTT.

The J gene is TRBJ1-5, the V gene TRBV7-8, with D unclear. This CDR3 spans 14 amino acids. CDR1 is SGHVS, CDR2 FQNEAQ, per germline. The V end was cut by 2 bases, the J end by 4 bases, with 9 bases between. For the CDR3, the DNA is TGTGCCAGCAGCTTACAGAACATTAATCAGCCCCAGCATTTT. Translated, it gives CASSLQNINQPQHF. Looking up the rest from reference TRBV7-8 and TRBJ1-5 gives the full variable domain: GAGVSQSPRYKVAKRGQDVALRCDPISGHVSLFWYQQALGQGPEFLTYFQNEAQLDKSGLPSDRFFAERPEGSVSTLKIQRTQQEDSAVYLCASSLQNINQPQHFGDGTRLSIL.

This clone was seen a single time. In DNA, the CDR3 is TGTGCCAGTAGAAAATCCGGGACAAAGGGCTATGGCTACACCTTC. It encodes CASRKSGTKGYGYTF. The genes are TRBV19 and TRBJ1-2; D perhaps matches TRBD1 (6 bases). Between the trimmed V and J ends, which lost 6 bases and 4 bases, there was a span of 18 bases. This CDR3 region has 15 residues. CDR1 LNHDA and CDR2 SQIVND come from the germline V gene (reference sequence).

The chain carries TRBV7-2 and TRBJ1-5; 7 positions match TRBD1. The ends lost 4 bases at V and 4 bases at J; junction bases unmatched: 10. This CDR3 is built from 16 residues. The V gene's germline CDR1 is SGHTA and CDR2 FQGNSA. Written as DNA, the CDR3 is TGTGCCAGCAGCTCCCGGGACAGAGGAACGAATCAGCCCCAGCATTTT. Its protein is CASSSRDRGTNQPQHF.

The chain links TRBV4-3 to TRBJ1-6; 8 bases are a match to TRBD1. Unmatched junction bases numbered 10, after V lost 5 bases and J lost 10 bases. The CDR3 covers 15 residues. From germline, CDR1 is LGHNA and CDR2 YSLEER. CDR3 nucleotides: TGCGCCAGCAGCTCAACAGGGGGTTTGGGCTCACCCCTCCACTTT. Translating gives CASSSTGGLGSPLHF.

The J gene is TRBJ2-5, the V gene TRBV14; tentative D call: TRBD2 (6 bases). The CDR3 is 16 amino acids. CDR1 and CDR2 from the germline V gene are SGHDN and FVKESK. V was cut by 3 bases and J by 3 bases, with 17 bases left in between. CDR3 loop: CASSQPSSVVKETQYF. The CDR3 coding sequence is TGTGCCAGCAGCCAGCCATCTAGCGTGGTAAAAGAGACCCAGTACTTC.

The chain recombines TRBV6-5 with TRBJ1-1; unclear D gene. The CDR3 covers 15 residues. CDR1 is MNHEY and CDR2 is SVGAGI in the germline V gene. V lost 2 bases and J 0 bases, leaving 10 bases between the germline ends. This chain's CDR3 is CASSYRRTMNTEAFF. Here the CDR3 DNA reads TGTGCCAGCAGTTACAGGAGGACGATGAACACTGAAGCTTTCTTT.

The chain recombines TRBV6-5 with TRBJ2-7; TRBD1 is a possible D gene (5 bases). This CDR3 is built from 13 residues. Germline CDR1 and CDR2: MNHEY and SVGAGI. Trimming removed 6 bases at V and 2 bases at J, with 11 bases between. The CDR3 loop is CASRLTATYEQYF. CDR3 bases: TGTGCCAGCAGGCTGACAGCCACCTACGAGCAGTACTTC.

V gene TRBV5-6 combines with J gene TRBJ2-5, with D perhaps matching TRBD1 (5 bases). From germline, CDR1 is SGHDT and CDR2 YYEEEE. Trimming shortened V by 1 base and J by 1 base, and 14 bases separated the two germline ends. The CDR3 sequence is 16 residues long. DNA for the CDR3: TGTGCCAGCAGCTTGAGGACAATCCCTGTCCAAGAGACCCAGTACTTC. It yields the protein CASSLRTIPVQETQYF.

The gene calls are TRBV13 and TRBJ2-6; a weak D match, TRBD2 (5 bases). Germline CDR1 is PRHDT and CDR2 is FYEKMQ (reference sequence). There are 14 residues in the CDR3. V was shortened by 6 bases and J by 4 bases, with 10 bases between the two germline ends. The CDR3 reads CASRLTMGANVLTF. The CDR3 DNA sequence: TGTGCCAGCAGATTGACTATGGGGGCCAACGTCCTGACTTTC.

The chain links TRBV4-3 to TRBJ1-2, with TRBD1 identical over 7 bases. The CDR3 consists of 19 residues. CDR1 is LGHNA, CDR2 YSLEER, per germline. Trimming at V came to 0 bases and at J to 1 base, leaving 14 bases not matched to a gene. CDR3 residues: CASSQETTGTSHGNYGYTF. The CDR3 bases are TGCGCCAGCAGCCAAGAGACGACAGGGACGTCTCATGGTAACTATGGCTACACCTTC.

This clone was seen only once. The CDR3 DNA is TGTGCCTGGGGACTAGCGGGGGTCAATGAGCAGTTCTTC. Protein: CAWGLAGVNEQFF. This sequence joins TRBV30 and TRBJ2-1, with TRBD2 matching 13 bases. The CDR3 extends over 13 amino acids. Germline CDR1 GTSNPN, CDR2 SVGIG (reference sequence). Germline trimming cut 5 bases from V and 6 bases from J; bases unmatched to any gene: 1. Variable domain in full (rest from reference TRBV30 and TRBJ2-1): SQTIHQWPATLVQPVGSPLSLECTVEGTSNPNLYWYRQAAGRGLQLLFYSVGIGQISSEVPQNLSASRPQDRQFILSSKKLLLSDSGFYLCAWGLAGVNEQFFGPGTRLTVL.

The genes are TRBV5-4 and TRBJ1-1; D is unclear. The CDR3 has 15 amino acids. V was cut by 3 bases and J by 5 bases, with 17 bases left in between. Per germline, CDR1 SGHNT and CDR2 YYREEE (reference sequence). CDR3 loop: CASSSTEGGRTEAFF. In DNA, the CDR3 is TGTGCCAGCAGCTCGACCGAGGGTGGTAGAACTGAAGCTTTCTTT.

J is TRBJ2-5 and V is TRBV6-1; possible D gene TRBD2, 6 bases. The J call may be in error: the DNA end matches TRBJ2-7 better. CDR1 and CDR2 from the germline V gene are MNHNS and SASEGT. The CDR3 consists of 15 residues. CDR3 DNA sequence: TGTGCCAGCAGTGAACAGGGCGGGACTTGGAACGAGCAGTACTTC. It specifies CASSEQGGTWNEQYF.

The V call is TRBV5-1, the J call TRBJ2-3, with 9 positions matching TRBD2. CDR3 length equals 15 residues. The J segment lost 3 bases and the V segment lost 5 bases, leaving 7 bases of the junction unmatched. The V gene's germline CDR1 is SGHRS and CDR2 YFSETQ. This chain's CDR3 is CASRLAGDRTDTQYF. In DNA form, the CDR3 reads TGCGCCAGCAGGTTAGCGGGGGACCGGACAGATACGCAGTATTTT.

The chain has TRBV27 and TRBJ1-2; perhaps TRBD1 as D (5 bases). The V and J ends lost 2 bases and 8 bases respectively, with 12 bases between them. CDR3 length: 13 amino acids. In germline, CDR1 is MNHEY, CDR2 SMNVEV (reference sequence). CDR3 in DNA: TGTGCCAGCAGTTTAAGGGGATCCGGCGGCTACACCTTC. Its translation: CASSLRGSGGYTF.

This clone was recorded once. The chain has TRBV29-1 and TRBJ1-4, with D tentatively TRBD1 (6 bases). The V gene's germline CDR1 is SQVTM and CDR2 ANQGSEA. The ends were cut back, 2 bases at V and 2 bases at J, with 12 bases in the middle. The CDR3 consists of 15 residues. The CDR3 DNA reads TGCAGCGTTGAAACCACAGGGCTGACTAATGAAAAACTGTTTTTT. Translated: CSVETTGLTNEKLFF.

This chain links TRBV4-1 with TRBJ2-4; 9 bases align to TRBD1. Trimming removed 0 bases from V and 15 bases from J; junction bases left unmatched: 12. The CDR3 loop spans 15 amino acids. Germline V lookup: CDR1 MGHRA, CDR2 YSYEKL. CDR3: CASSQEIGGQGPGYF. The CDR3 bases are TGCGCCAGCAGCCAAGAAATAGGAGGACAGGGGCCCGGGTACTTC.

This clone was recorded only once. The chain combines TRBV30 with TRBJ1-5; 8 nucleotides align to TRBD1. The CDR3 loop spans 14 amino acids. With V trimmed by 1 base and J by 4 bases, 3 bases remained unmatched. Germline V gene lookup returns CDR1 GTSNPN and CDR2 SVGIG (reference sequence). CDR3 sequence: CAWSGQGLNQPQHF. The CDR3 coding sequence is TGTGCCTGGAGTGGACAGGGGTTAAATCAGCCCCAGCATTTT.

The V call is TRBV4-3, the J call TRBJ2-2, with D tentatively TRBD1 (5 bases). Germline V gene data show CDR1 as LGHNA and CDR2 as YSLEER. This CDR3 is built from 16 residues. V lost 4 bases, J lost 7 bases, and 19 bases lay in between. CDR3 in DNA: TGCGCCAGCAGCCGGGCGGCGGACACCGTTTTCGGGGAGCTGTTTTTT. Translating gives CASSRAADTVFGELFF.